The 26 T cell receptor beta chains given below trace back to one sample, sequenced in a study of T cell responses to AZD1222 COVID-19 vaccine (dated by TCRdb to the early 2020s). The intended sense of this specimen's time point label: baseline before first vaccination. The protocol used for the library was the immunoSEQ multiplex PCR assay. TCRdb took over this immuneACCESS table, retaining in-frame rearrangements with V and J assigned. Such tables are incomplete; in checked studies, under half of the missing clones stem from an unresolved V gene, and the remainder is unexplained. Recorded for this sample are about 120,000 clones; 92% of them occurred a single time. In total, the top ten clones hold over 1.5% of the sample. Sequencing used peripheral blood, obtained on day 0 of AZD1222 vaccination. The receptor set was obtained from an adult in good health.

The table lists this clone with a count of one. The chain is built from TRBV6-6 and TRBJ1-4, with TRBD1 identical over 10 bases. The CDR3 extends over 15 amino acids. V was pared by 5 bases and J by 5 bases, with 5 bases of the junction left unmatched. From germline, CDR1 is MNHNY and CDR2 SVGAGI (reference sequence). CDR3 sequence reads: CASSDGQGVNEKLFF. The CDR3 nucleotides are TGTGCCAGCAGTGATGGACAGGGGGTGAATGAAAAACTGTTTTTT.

This clone is a singleton in its sample. The V gene is TRBV2, the J gene TRBJ2-1; 7 bases line up with TRBD2. Per germline, CDR1 SNHLY and CDR2 FYNNEI. CDR3 length: 15 residues. V shed 7 bases, J shed 5 bases, and the junction held 11 bases outside the gene matches. The CDR3 sequence: CASNTMGLIHNEQFF. The CDR3 bases are TGTGCCAGCAATACTATGGGACTAATTCACAATGAGCAGTTCTTC. Supplemented by reference TRBV2 and TRBJ2-1, the full variable domain reads EPEVTQTPSHQVTQMGQEVILRCVPISNHLYFYWYRQILGQKVEFLVSFYNNEISEKSEIFDDQFSVERPDGSNFTLKIRSTKLEDSAMYFCASNTMGLIHNEQFFGPGTRLTVL.

This clone was recorded once. The chain is built from TRBV2 and TRBJ2-5, with D perhaps matching TRBD1 (5 bases). Between the trimmed V and J ends, which lost 8 bases and 3 bases, there was a span of 7 bases. Per the germline V gene, CDR1 is SNHLY and CDR2 is FYNNEI. The CDR3 length is 11 residues. Written as DNA, the CDR3 is TGTGCCAGCGGCAGGGAAGAGACCCAGTACTTC. Translating it yields CASGREETQYF.

The rearrangement joins TRBV30 to TRBJ2-1, with D possibly matching TRBD2 (6 bases). CDR3 length equals 13 residues. The V and J ends lost 0 bases and 9 bases respectively, with 12 bases between them. The germline V gene has CDR1 GTSNPN and CDR2 SVGIG (reference sequence). CDR3: CAWSVQTRSEQFF. The CDR3 DNA is TGTGCCTGGAGTGTACAGACTAGGAGTGAGCAGTTCTTC.

This rearrangement joins TRBV5-4 to TRBJ1-5, with a possible D match to TRBD1 (6 bases). CDR3 size: 13 residues. V was cut by 2 bases and J by 5 bases, with 8 bases left in between. In germline, CDR1 is SGHNT, CDR2 YYREEE (reference sequence). The CDR3 region has the DNA TGTGCCAGCAGCTTCGGGGGGCATCAGCCCCAGCATTTT. It yields the protein CASSFGGHQPQHF.

V is TRBV5-5 and J is TRBJ2-1; TRBD2 agrees at 9 bases. The CDR3 has 15 amino acids. The junction had 5 bases not matched to a gene; V was cut back by 6 bases and J by 1 base. Germline loops: CDR1 SGHKS, CDR2 YYEKEE (reference sequence). The CDR3 region is CASTRLAASYNEQFF. The DNA of the CDR3 is TGTGCCAGCACCAGACTAGCGGCTTCCTACAATGAGCAGTTCTTC.

Comments on this clone: Compared with germline, one end of the junction differs, possibly owing to a read error. V gene TRBV4-1 combines with J gene TRBJ1-2, with D maybe TRBD1 (6 bases). CDR3 length: 15 amino acids. CDR1 MGHRA and CDR2 YSYEKL come from the germline V gene. CDR3 amino acids: CASSQEWAQGRGYTF. CDR3 sequence (DNA): TGCGCCAGCAGTCAAGAATGGGCACAGGGCCGTGGCTACACCTTC.

The rearrangement joins TRBV29-1 to TRBJ2-3; D possibly corresponds to TRBD2 (6 bases). The V end lost 6 bases, the J end lost 4 bases, and 11 bases lay between the germline ends. This CDR3 spans 12 amino acids. Germline lookup yields CDR1 SQVTM and CDR2 ANQGSEA. The chain's CDR3 is CSVGEEADTQYF. CDR3 DNA: TGCAGCGTCGGGGAGGAGGCAGATACGCAGTATTTT.

The chain combines TRBV4-3 with TRBJ1-2; D remains unclear. Germline values: CDR1 LGHNA, CDR2 YSLEER. CDR3 size: 14 residues. V shed 0 bases and J shed 2 bases, with 7 bases lying between them. CDR3 residues: CASSQDFQNYGYTF. As DNA, the CDR3 is TGCGCCAGCAGCCAAGATTTCCAAAACTATGGCTACACCTTC.

This clone was detected once. The CDR3 protein is CASRKGQNYGYTF. CDR3 nucleotides: TGTGCCAGCAGAAAGGGACAGAACTATGGCTACACCTTC. The rearrangement links TRBV6-5 to TRBJ1-2; 7 nucleotides align to TRBD1. The germline V gene has CDR1 MNHEY and CDR2 SVGAGI. Germline trimming cut 6 bases from V and 2 bases from J; bases unmatched to any gene: 3. CDR3 size: 13 residues.

The chain employs TRBV2 and TRBJ1-2; no firm D call. CDR1 and CDR2 (germline): SNHLY, FYNNEI. Trimming stripped 5 bases from V and 2 bases from J, with 12 bases between. This CDR3 has 14 amino acids. The DNA for the CDR3 is TGTGCCAGCAGTCAAACCTCAGGAAACTATGGCTACACCTTC. Translation gives CASSQTSGNYGYTF. The variable domain in full, with the rest retrieved from reference TRBV2 and TRBJ1-2, is EPEVTQTPSHQVTQMGQEVILRCVPISNHLYFYWYRQILGQKVEFLVSFYNNEISEKSEIFDDQFSVERPDGSNFTLKIRSTKLEDSAMYFCASSQTSGNYGYTFGSGTRLTVV.

The rearrangement uses TRBV4-1 and TRBJ2-7, with TRBD1 matching over 9 bases. Germline CDR1 and CDR2: MGHRA and YSYEKL. The V segment lost 3 bases and the J segment 7 bases; nucleotides outside the gene matches: 10. This CDR3 region has 15 residues. CDR3 coding DNA: TGCGCCAGCAGCCAGGACGGACAGGGGTTCCGAGAGCAGTACGTC. Its translation: CASSQDGQGFREQYV.

The chain employs TRBV6-1 and TRBJ1-2; 10 bases are a match to TRBD1. The germline V gene has CDR1 MNHNS and CDR2 SASEGT. V was pared by 3 bases and J by 5 bases, with 3 bases of the junction left unmatched. This CDR3 is built from 14 residues. CDR3 DNA: TGTGCCAGCAGTGAGGACAGGGGGGGATATGGCTACACCTTC. Protein product: CASSEDRGGYGYTF.

This CDR3 is CASSLVSTGRTDTQYF. The CDR3 DNA reads TGTGCCAGCAGCTTAGTATCAACCGGGAGAACAGATACGCAGTATTTT. The chain carries TRBV7-2 and TRBJ2-3; tentatively, D is TRBD2 (6 bases). With 1 base removed from V and 3 bases from J, the gap between germline ends came to 14 bases. Germline values: CDR1 SGHTA, CDR2 FQGNSA. This CDR3 contains 16 residues.

The chain uses TRBV12-5 and TRBJ2-3, with 8 bases that match TRBD2. Germline CDR1 and CDR2: LGHNT and FRNRAP. This CDR3 is built from 16 residues. The J segment lost 2 bases and the V segment lost 1 base, leaving 5 bases of the junction unmatched. In DNA form, the CDR3 reads TGTGCTAGTGGTTTGGCCACTAGCGGAGACACAGATACGCAGTATTTT. Amino acids: CASGLATSGDTDTQYF. The entire variable domain, with the rest obtained from reference TRBV12-5 and TRBJ2-3, is as follows: DARVTQTPRHKVTEMGQEVTMRCQPILGHNTVFWYRQTMMQGLELLAYFRNRAPLDDSGMPKDRFSAEMPDATLATLKIQPSEPRDSAVYFCASGLATSGDTDTQYFGPGTRLTVL.

A single count supports this clone. The rearrangement links TRBV9 to TRBJ2-1; D ambiguous. Looked up from germline, CDR1 is SGDLS and CDR2 is YYNGEE. The V gene lost 4 bases and the J gene lost 0 bases, with 14 bases spanning the gap. This CDR3 contains 16 residues. CDR3 DNA sequence: TGTGCCAGCAGCCCCCATAGCTCCAGCTCCTACAATGAGCAGTTCTTC. It is translated as CASSPHSSSSYNEQFF.

The rearrangement links TRBV2 to TRBJ2-7; D not resolved. Germline V lookup: CDR1 SNHLY, CDR2 FYNNEI. With 1 base removed from V and 4 bases from J, the gap between germline ends came to 8 bases. This CDR3 has 13 amino acids. For the CDR3, the DNA is TGTGCCAGCAGTGAAGGGTCCGGTTACGAGCAGTACTTC. Its translation is CASSEGSGYEQYF.

J is TRBJ1-1 and V is TRBV6-5; D is unresolved. CDR1 and CDR2 from the germline V gene are MNHEY and SVGAGI. V gave up 1 base and J gave up 2 bases, with 5 bases separating them. The CDR3 is made up of 13 amino acids. The CDR3 region is CASSYLSNTEAFF. DNA for the CDR3: TGTGCCAGCAGTTACTTAAGTAACACTGAAGCTTTCTTT.

The genes are TRBV7-9 and TRBJ1-2; the match to TRBD1 covers 9 bases. CDR1 and CDR2 from the germline V gene are SEHNR and FQNEAQ (reference sequence). The CDR3 length is 16 residues. The V gene end was trimmed by 1 base and the J gene end by 5 bases; junction bases not matched to a gene: 8. The CDR3 region is CASSLEVGTGRYGYTF. CDR3 nucleotides: TGTGCCAGCAGCTTAGAGGTGGGGACAGGGCGGTATGGCTACACCTTC.

The chain couples TRBV25-1 to TRBJ2-5, with D uncertain. This CDR3 is 13 amino acids long. Germline CDR1 MGHDK, CDR2 SYGVNS. The germline V and J ends were trimmed by 3 bases and 5 bases, with 10 bases remaining between them. The CDR3 DNA follows: TGTGCCAGCAGTGACTTCGTTCGGGAGACCCAGTACTTC. Translation gives CASSDFVRETQYF.

This chain connects TRBV19 to TRBJ2-3; TRBD2 aligns across 11 bases. Germline loops: CDR1 LNHDA, CDR2 SQIVND (reference sequence). The length of the CDR3 is 16 residues. V lost 1 base and J lost 5; bases outside the gene matches: 5. For the CDR3, the DNA is TGTGCCAGTAGTATAGGAACTAGCGGGGGTGGAGATACGCAGTATTTT. It specifies CASSIGTSGGGDTQYF.

The chain carries TRBV5-1 and TRBJ2-1; 14 bases fit TRBD2. J gave up 8 bases and V 5 bases, and 3 bases lay outside the gene matches. Germline V CDR1 and CDR2: SGHRS, YFSETQ. This CDR3 has 14 residues. CDR3 DNA sequence: TGCGCCAGCAGTCTGGGACTAGCGGGGGATGAGCAGTTCTTC. Its translation: CASSLGLAGDEQFF.

The genes are TRBV6-5 and TRBJ1-1, with D maybe TRBD1 (5 bases). The CDR3 spans 15 residues. Germline V CDR1 and CDR2: MNHEY, SVGAGI. With 7 bases removed from V and 5 bases from J, the gap between germline ends came to 20 bases. The CDR3 nucleotides read TGTGCCAGCACCCAAAGGTCCGGGGGAGGGACTGAAGCTTTCTTT. This encodes CASTQRSGGGTEAFF.

The rearrangement links TRBV5-4 to TRBJ1-2, with D perhaps TRBD1 (6 bases). The V end was cut by 2 bases, the J end by 2 bases, with 10 bases between. The length of the CDR3 is 14 residues. Germline loops: CDR1 SGHNT, CDR2 YYREEE (reference sequence). This CDR3 is CASSFQGGNYGYTF. In nucleotides, the CDR3 is TGTGCCAGCAGCTTTCAAGGGGGGAACTATGGCTACACCTTC. The full variable domain, rest sourced from reference TRBV5-4 and TRBJ1-2, is ETGVTQSPTHLIKTRGQQVTLRCSSQSGHNTVSWYQQALGQGPQFIFQYYREEENGRGNFPPRFSGLQFPNYSSELNVNALELDDSALYLCASSFQGGNYGYTFGSGTRLTVV.

The gene calls are TRBV7-8 and TRBJ1-5; D might be TRBD1 (6 bases). Looked up from germline, CDR1 is SGHVS and CDR2 is FQNEAQ. The CDR3 has 15 residues. The V and J ends lost 4 bases and 7 bases respectively, with 17 bases between them. The chain's CDR3 is CASSSMGGRGQPQHF. The CDR3 nucleotides are TGTGCCAGCAGCTCGATGGGGGGGCGAGGGCAGCCCCAGCATTTT.

The chain couples TRBV18 to TRBJ2-1; 7 bases agree with TRBD1. The CDR3 is 13 amino acids. Per the germline V gene, CDR1 is KGHSH and CDR2 is LQKENI. Trimming removed 4 bases from V and 10 bases from J; junction bases left unmatched: 7. Here the CDR3 reads CASSQQGTREQFF. DNA of the CDR3: TGTGCCAGCTCACAACAGGGGACCCGAGAGCAGTTCTTC. The variable domain in full, completed from reference TRBV18 and TRBJ2-1, reads NAGVMQNPRHLVRRRGQEARLRCSPMKGHSHVYWYRQLPEEGLKFMVYLQKENIIDESGMPKERFSAEFPKEGPSILRIQQVVRGDSAAYFCASSQQGTREQFFGPGTRLTVL.